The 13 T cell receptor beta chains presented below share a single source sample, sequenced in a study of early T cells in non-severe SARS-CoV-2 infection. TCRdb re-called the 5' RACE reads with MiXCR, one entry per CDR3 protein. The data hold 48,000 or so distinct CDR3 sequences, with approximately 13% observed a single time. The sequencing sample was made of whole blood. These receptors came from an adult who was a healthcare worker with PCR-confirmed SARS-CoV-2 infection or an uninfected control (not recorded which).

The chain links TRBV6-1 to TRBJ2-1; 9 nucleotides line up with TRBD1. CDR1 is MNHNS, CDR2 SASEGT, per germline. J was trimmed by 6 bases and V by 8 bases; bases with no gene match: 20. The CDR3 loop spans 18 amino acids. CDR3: CASERAVKGQGFFNEQFF. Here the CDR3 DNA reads TGTGCCAGCGAGCGGGCCGTGAAGGGACAGGGTTTTTTCAATGAGCAGTTCTTC.

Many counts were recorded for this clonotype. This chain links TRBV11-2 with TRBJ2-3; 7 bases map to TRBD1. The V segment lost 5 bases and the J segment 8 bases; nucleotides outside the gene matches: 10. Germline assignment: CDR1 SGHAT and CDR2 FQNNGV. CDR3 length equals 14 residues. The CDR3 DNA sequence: TGTGCCAGCAGCGCCGGGACAGAGGGGGTTACGCAGTATTTT. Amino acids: CASSAGTEGVTQYF.

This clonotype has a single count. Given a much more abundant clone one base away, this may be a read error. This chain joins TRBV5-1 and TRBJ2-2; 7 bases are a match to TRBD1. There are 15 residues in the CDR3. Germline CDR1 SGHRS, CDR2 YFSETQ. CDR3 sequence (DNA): TGCGCCTGCAGCCCCCAGACAGGGACAGCCGGGGAGCTGTTTTTT. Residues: CACSPQTGTAGELFF. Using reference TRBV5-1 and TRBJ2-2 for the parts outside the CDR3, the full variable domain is KAGVTQTPRYLIKTRGQQVTLSCSPISGHRSVSWYQQTPGQGLQFLFEYFSETQRNKGNFPGRFSGRQFSNSRSEMNVSTLELGDSALYLCACSPQTGTAGELFFGEGSRLTVL.

This chain's CDR3 is CASSVGTGFLRHYGYTF. Here the CDR3 DNA reads TGTGCCAGCAGTGTTGGGACAGGTTTTCTCCGTCACTATGGCTACACCTTC. V and J are TRBV6-1 and TRBJ1-2; 8 bases are a match to TRBD1. This CDR3 has 17 residues. V trimming: 4 bases; J trimming: 3 bases; junction bases outside the gene matches: 13. Germline CDR1 and CDR2: MNHNS and SASEGT.

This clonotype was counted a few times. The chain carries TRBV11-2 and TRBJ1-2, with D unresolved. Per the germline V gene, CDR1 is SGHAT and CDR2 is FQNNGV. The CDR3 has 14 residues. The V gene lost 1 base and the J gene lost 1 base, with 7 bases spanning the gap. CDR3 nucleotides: TGTGCCAGCAGCTTAGGCCCGAGTAACTATGGCTACACCTTC. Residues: CASSLGPSNYGYTF.

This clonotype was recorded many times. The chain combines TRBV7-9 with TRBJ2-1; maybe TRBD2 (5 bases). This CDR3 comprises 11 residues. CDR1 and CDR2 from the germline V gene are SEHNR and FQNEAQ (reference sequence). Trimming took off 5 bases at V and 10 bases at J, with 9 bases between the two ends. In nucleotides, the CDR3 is TGTGCCAGCAGCCCCGTAGCGGAGCAGTTCTTC. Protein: CASSPVAEQFF.

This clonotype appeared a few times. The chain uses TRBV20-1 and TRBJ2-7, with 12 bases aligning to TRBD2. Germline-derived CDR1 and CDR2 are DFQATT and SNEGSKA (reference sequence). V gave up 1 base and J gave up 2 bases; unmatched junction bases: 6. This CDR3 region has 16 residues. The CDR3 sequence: CSARGPSGGATYEQYF. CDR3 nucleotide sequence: TGCAGTGCTAGAGGACCTAGCGGGGGGGCCACCTACGAGCAGTACTTC.

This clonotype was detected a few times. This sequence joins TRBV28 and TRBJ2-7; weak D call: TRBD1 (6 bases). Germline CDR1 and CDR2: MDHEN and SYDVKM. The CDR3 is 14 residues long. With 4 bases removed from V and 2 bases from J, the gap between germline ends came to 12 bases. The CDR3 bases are TGTGCCAGCAGTTCCGACAGGACCCCCTACGAGCAGTACTTC. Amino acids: CASSSDRTPYEQYF.

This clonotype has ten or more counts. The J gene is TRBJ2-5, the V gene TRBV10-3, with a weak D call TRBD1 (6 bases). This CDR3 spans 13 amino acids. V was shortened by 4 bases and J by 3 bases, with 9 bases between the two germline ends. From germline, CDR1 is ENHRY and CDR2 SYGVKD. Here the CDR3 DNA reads TGTGCCATCAGTGGACGGACAGAAGAGACCCAGTACTTC. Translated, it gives CAISGRTEETQYF.

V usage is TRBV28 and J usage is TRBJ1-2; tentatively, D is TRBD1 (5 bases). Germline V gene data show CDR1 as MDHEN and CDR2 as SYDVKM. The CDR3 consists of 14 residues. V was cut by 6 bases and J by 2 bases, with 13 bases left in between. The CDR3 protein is CASRSQRGNYGYTF. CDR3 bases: TGTGCCAGCAGGTCCCAGAGGGGAAACTATGGCTACACCTTC.

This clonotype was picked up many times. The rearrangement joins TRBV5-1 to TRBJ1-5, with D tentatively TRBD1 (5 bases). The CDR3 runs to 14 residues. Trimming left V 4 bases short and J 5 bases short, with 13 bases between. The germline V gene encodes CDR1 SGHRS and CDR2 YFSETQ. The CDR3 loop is CASSPLGGDQPQHF. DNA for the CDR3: TGCGCCAGCAGCCCACTCGGGGGAGATCAGCCCCAGCATTTT.

CDR3 nucleotides: TGTGCCAGCAGCGGCGATGGGGATAATTATAATTCACCCCTCCACTTT. As protein: CASSGDGDNYNSPLHF. V and J are TRBV13 and TRBJ1-6; D uncertain. The CDR3 spans 16 residues. Germline assignment: CDR1 PRHDT and CDR2 FYEKMQ (reference sequence). Trimming took off 5 bases at V and 4 bases at J, with 15 bases between the two ends.

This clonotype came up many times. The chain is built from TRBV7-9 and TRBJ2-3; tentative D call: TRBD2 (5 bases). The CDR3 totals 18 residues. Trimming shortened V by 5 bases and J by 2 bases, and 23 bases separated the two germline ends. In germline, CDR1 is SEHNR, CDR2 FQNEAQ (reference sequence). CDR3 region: CASSTLAASETSTDTQYF. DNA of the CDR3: TGTGCCAGCAGCACTCTAGCAGCCTCCGAGACCTCCACAGATACGCAGTATTTT.